Below, 5 T cell receptor beta chains from the same sample are listed, as sequenced in a study of vaccination effects on CD4 cells after COVID-19. Their target antigens are unknown. Ahead of sequencing, the ViraFEST assay grew antigen-specific CD4+ T cells using viral peptide pools. With nine to eleven days of culture completed, CD4+ T cells were isolated. From March to December 2020, the person had a SARS-CoV-2 infection that was confirmed by PCR. Sequencing was performed with immunoSEQ multiplex PCR; in TCRdb, only in-frame clones are kept and a portion is missing. The sample contains around 46,000 clones, roughly 70% of which appear only once. Sequencing used CD4+ T cells from PBMCs cultured with a peptide pool, obtained before COVID-19 vaccination. These receptors were obtained from a human donor who had a prior SARS-CoV-2 infection.

The chain is built from TRBV18 and TRBJ2-7, with D perhaps matching TRBD1 or TRBD2 (5 bases each). V was shortened by 2 bases and J by 6 bases, with 5 bases between the two germline ends. The CDR3 covers 11 residues. Looked up from germline, CDR1 is KGHSH and CDR2 is LQKENI. CDR3 sequence: CASSPGTEQYF. The CDR3, as DNA: TGTGCCAGCTCACCAGGGACCGAGCAGTACTTC.

J is TRBJ1-1 and V is TRBV5-6; 7 bases match TRBD1. V lost 4 bases, J lost 0 bases, and 12 bases stayed unmatched. The germline gives CDR1 SGHDT, CDR2 YYEEEE. CDR3 size: 17 residues. CDR3 in DNA: TGTGCCAGCAGCCAAGACCCCGGGACAGCTATGAACACTGAAGCTTTCTTT. Its translation: CASSQDPGTAMNTEAFF.

In nucleotides, the CDR3 is TGTGCCAGTAGTGCGACAGGGGGCAGGCTCAGCGAGCAGTACTTC. Protein: CASSATGGRLSEQYF. This chain uses TRBV19 with TRBJ2-7, with 10 positions matching TRBD1. This CDR3 has 15 amino acids. J lost 6 bases, V lost 5 bases, and 10 bases had no gene match. Germline loops: CDR1 LNHDA, CDR2 SQIVND (reference sequence).

J is TRBJ1-6 and V is TRBV30; 8 bases line up with TRBD1. With V trimmed by 3 bases and J by 10 bases, 8 bases remained unmatched. Per the germline V gene, CDR1 is GTSNPN and CDR2 is SVGIG (reference sequence). CDR3 length: 14 amino acids. CDR3 loop: CAWRRRQGNSPLHF. The CDR3 DNA is TGTGCCTGGAGGCGACGACAGGGGAACTCACCCCTCCACTTT.

The chain combines TRBV7-6 with TRBJ2-3, with D hard to call. The ends were cut back, 5 bases at V and 1 base at J, with 13 bases in the middle. This CDR3 has 15 residues. Germline V gene sequence: CDR1 SGHVS, CDR2 FNYEAQ. The CDR3 DNA reads as TGTGCCAGCAGCCCCCTGTATCAGGGCACAGATACGCAGTATTTT. It encodes CASSPLYQGTDTQYF. Filled out from reference TRBV7-6 and TRBJ2-3, the complete variable domain reads GAGVSQSPRYKVTKRGQDVALRCDPISGHVSLYWYRQALGQGPEFLTYFNYEAQQDKSGLPNDRFSAERPEGSISTLTIQRTEQRDSAMYRCASSPLYQGTDTQYFGPGTRLTVL.